The sequence of this T cell receptor (beta chain) was determined in a study of PD-L1 blockade in urothelial cancer. Study context: Patients started atezolizumab around 2014, 1,200 mg intravenously every 3 weeks. Patients with male sex and bladder-origin urothelial cancer accounted for about 85% of the roughly 30 enrolled. Specimens of blood held a median count of roughly 140,000 T cells.

Sample time point: peripheral blood 6 weeks after treatment start. All patients carried locally advanced or metastatic urothelial carcinoma. CDR1 MNHNS and CDR2 SASEGT come from the germline V gene. The CDR3 is 15 residues long. V gave up 3 bases and J gave up 1 base, with 13 bases separating them. Using immunoSEQ multiplex PCR, the repertoire was profiled, and TCRdb retains in-frame clones only, with some absent. The sample includes around 45,000 clones, 83% of them seen just once. V gene TRBV6-1 combines with J gene TRBJ2-7; possibly TRBD1 for D (6 bases). The source of this sequence is a man aged 55 to 70 with urothelial cancer. The sequencing used PBMCs, collected around atezolizumab (anti-PD-L1) treatment. Here the CDR3 DNA reads TGTGCCAGCAGTGATCCCGCAGGGGCTTCCTACGAGCAGTACTTC. Its protein is CASSDPAGASYEQYF.